One and the same sample provided the 30 T cell receptor beta chains below, sequenced in a study of identical twins (dated by TCRdb to 2016 to 2018). Libraries came from 5' RACE. The reads were generated on an Illumina HiSeq 2000. TCRdb applied fastp at Q25 and MiXCR to the public reads, then kept only in-frame beta chains. Entries that share a CDR3 protein sequence are merged under the most common genes and DNA. This sample holds approximately 230,000 distinct CDR3 sequences; approximately 7.1% were observed only once. Roughly 15% of the sample is in the top ten clones. The same sample was also used in a study of T cells expressing NK-cell markers.

Sequenced material: CD8+ T cells sorted from blood. The receptors here all came from a woman aged 18-30 years in good health.

This clonotype was observed a handful of times. The J gene is TRBJ2-7, the V gene TRBV9; TRBD1 aligns across 8 bases. The CDR3 has 14 residues. Germline values: CDR1 SGDLS, CDR2 YYNGEE. The ends lost 4 bases at V and 3 bases at J; junction bases unmatched: 6. CDR3 sequence (DNA): TGTGCCAGCAGCCCGACAGGGGTTAACTACGAGCAGTACTTC. Protein sequence: CASSPTGVNYEQYF.

This rearrangement joins TRBV20-1 to TRBJ1-6, with a tentative D call TRBD1 (5 bases). V was cut by 1 base and J by 10 bases, with 17 bases left in between. CDR1 is DFQATT, CDR2 SNEGSKA, per germline (reference sequence). The CDR3 totals 15 residues. CDR3 in DNA: TGCAGTGCTAGAGGGGGCAGGGAAGACGGATCACCCCTCCACTTT. It translates to CSARGGREDGSPLHF.

In its sample, this clonotype was seen a few times. The chain has TRBV3-1 and TRBJ1-2; 9 bases are shared with TRBD1. This CDR3 has 17 residues. Looked up from germline, CDR1 is LGHDT and CDR2 is YNNKEL (reference sequence). The V gene end was trimmed by 4 bases and the J gene end by 4 bases; junction bases not matched to a gene: 13. Here the CDR3 reads CASSPIFRTGEVYGYTF. The CDR3 DNA sequence: TGTGCCAGCAGCCCCATCTTTAGGACAGGGGAGGTCTATGGCTACACCTTC.

The sample holds a few counts of this clonotype. The V gene is TRBV7-9, the J gene TRBJ2-1; tentatively, D is TRBD2 (6 bases). The length of the CDR3 is 14 residues. Trimming took off 4 bases at V and 8 bases at J, with 15 bases between the two ends. The germline CDR1 and CDR2 sequences are SEHNR and FQNEAQ (reference sequence). The CDR3 region is CASSSVLASDEQFF. For the CDR3, the DNA is TGTGCCAGCAGCTCAGTACTAGCAAGCGATGAGCAGTTCTTC.

The gene calls are TRBV6-5 and TRBJ2-7; 9 nucleotides agree with TRBD2. The CDR3 covers 16 residues. Germline trimming cut 0 bases from V and 7 bases from J; bases unmatched to any gene: 10. Germline V gene lookup returns CDR1 MNHEY and CDR2 SVGAGI. CDR3 sequence reads: CASSYSRLAGPGEQYF. In DNA form, the CDR3 reads TGTGCCAGCAGTTACTCGCGGCTAGCGGGGCCGGGGGAGCAGTACTTC.

This clonotype was detected only a few times. This chain uses TRBV2 with TRBJ2-7; possibly TRBD1 or TRBD2 for D (5 bases each). CDR3 length: 10 residues. Trimming removed 8 bases from V and 7 bases from J, with 9 bases in between. Germline CDR1 reads SNHLY; CDR2 reads FYNNEI. The CDR3 is CASVEGEQYF. The DNA for the CDR3 is TGTGCCAGCGTCGAGGGGGAGCAGTACTTC.

This chain links TRBV19 with TRBJ2-1; weak D call: TRBD2 (6 bases). The CDR3 covers 14 residues. V lost 5 bases and J 10 bases, leaving 18 bases between the germline ends. Germline CDR1 is LNHDA and CDR2 is SQIVND (reference sequence). CDR3 region: CASSALGGPGEQFF. CDR3 in DNA: TGTGCCAGTAGTGCTCTCGGAGGGCCTGGGGAGCAGTTCTTC.

Many counts were recorded for this clonotype. This sequence joins TRBV2 and TRBJ2-7; either TRBD1 or TRBD2 may fit D (5 bases each). This CDR3 has 16 residues. Per germline, CDR1 SNHLY and CDR2 FYNNEI. The V gene lost 0 bases and the J gene lost 0 bases, with 12 bases spanning the gap. In DNA, the CDR3 is TGTGCCAGCAGTGAAGCGCTTGGGGGAAACTCCTACGAGCAGTACTTC. Translated: CASSEALGGNSYEQYF.

This clonotype has just a few counts. V and J are TRBV24-1 and TRBJ2-1; D possibly corresponds to TRBD1 (6 bases). V was cut by 4 bases and J by 7 bases, with 13 bases left in between. This CDR3 region has 14 residues. From germline, CDR1 is KGHDR and CDR2 SFDVKD. CDR3 amino acids: CATSDAHRVNEQFF. CDR3 nucleotide sequence: TGTGCCACCAGTGACGCCCACAGGGTAAATGAGCAGTTCTTC.

This clonotype was detected only a few times. The J gene is TRBJ2-1, the V gene TRBV18; D possibly uses TRBD1 or TRBD2 (5 bases each). Trimming stripped 1 base from V and 8 bases from J, with 21 bases between. Per the germline V gene, CDR1 is KGHSH and CDR2 is LQKENI. This CDR3 is built from 17 residues. The CDR3 is CASSPLGRVRFSDEQFF. The CDR3 DNA is TGTGCCAGCTCACCACTCGGCAGGGTCCGATTTAGCGATGAGCAGTTCTTC.

The rearrangement joins TRBV20-1 to TRBJ2-2; 9 bases match TRBD1. The CDR3 consists of 16 residues. The J segment lost 1 base and the V segment lost 2 bases, leaving 5 bases of the junction unmatched. From germline, CDR1 is DFQATT and CDR2 SNEGSKA (reference sequence). The CDR3 coding sequence is TGCAGTGCTAGAAAACAGGGGGCCATGAACACCGGGGAGCTGTTTTTT. Its protein product is CSARKQGAMNTGELFF.

In this sample, this clonotype turned up a few times. The chain is built from TRBV9 and TRBJ2-3, with a tentative D call TRBD2 (5 bases). CDR1 is SGDLS and CDR2 is YYNGEE in the germline V gene. This CDR3 has 11 amino acids. V lost 5 bases and J lost 6, with 7 bases in between. In DNA, the CDR3 is TGTGCCAGCAGGAGAGGGGATACGCAGTATTTT. Translation: CASRRGDTQYF.

This sequence joins TRBV7-2 and TRBJ2-1; 13 nucleotides match TRBD2. Germline V CDR1 and CDR2: SGHTA, FQGNSA. The CDR3 has 15 residues. With V trimmed by 5 bases and J by 10 bases, 8 bases remained unmatched. CDR3 loop: CASSPRTSGGIEQFF. CDR3 coding DNA: TGTGCCAGCAGCCCACGGACTAGCGGGGGTATCGAGCAGTTCTTC.

The sample holds many counts of this clonotype. The chain couples TRBV5-1 to TRBJ2-7, with D maybe TRBD2 (6 bases). V was clipped by 0 bases and J by 0 bases, with 10 bases between them. Germline V gene sequence: CDR1 SGHRS, CDR2 YFSETQ. CDR3 length: 15 amino acids. The CDR3 protein is CASSLGAGSSYEQYF. In DNA, the CDR3 is TGCGCCAGCAGCTTGGGGGCGGGGAGCTCCTACGAGCAGTACTTC.

This clonotype was seen only a few times. The genes are TRBV29-1 and TRBJ1-2, with TRBD1 as a possible D gene (5 bases). Germline V gene sequence: CDR1 SQVTM, CDR2 ANQGSEA. CDR3 length: 14 amino acids. The V gene lost 5 bases and the J gene lost 1 base, with 14 bases spanning the gap. The CDR3 region has the DNA TGCAGCGTTTTACGCGACAGAGATAACTATGGCTACACCTTC. This codes for CSVLRDRDNYGYTF.

The chain combines TRBV11-2 with TRBJ2-2; the D gene is possibly TRBD2 (6 bases). Germline V gene sequence: CDR1 SGHAT, CDR2 FQNNGV. CDR3 size: 17 residues. V was pared by 2 bases and J by 4 bases, with 17 bases between. In DNA form, the CDR3 reads TGTGCCAGCAGCTTAACAGTACGTTGGGGAGGCACCGGGGAGCTGTTTTTT. The encoded protein is CASSLTVRWGGTGELFF.

This clonotype was seen repeatedly, ten times or more. V is TRBV12-3 or TRBV12-4 and J is TRBJ2-7; D is possibly TRBD1 or TRBD2 (7 bases each). Deletions cut 5 bases from V and 5 bases from J, with 16 bases between. CDR3 length: 14 amino acids. CDR3 loop: CASSTQGGRDEQYF. The CDR3 region has the DNA TGTGCCAGCAGTACCCAGGGGGGGCGAGACGAGCAGTACTTC.

CDR3 protein: CASSSTKDREAFF. Written as DNA, the CDR3 is TGTGCCAGCAGCTCCACAAAAGACAGGGAAGCTTTCTTT. The V gene is TRBV7-9, the J gene TRBJ1-1, with D tentatively TRBD1 (6 bases). CDR1 and CDR2 from the germline V gene are SEHNR and FQNEAQ (reference sequence). Trimming took 4 bases from V and 8 from J, leaving 14 bases between them. The CDR3 spans 13 residues.

The chain has TRBV6-1 and TRBJ1-1, with unresolved D. The CDR3 is 15 residues long. Germline loops: CDR1 MNHNS, CDR2 SASEGT. Trimming cost V 6 bases and J 1 base, with 15 bases left between them. CDR3 region: CASRPLGNENTEAFF. The CDR3 DNA is TGTGCCAGCAGACCCCTTGGGAATGAGAACACTGAAGCTTTCTTT.

This clonotype appeared many times. V and J are TRBV9 and TRBJ2-3; 7 bases are shared with TRBD1. Germline V gives CDR1 SGDLS, CDR2 YYNGEE. The V and J ends lost 4 bases and 2 bases, in that order; junction bases with no gene match: 7. CDR3 length equals 15 residues. The CDR3 protein is CASSLMTGNTDTQYF. The CDR3 DNA sequence: TGTGCCAGCAGCTTAATGACAGGGAACACAGATACGCAGTATTTT.

This clonotype was picked up a small number of times. This chain joins TRBV12-3 or TRBV12-4 and TRBJ2-7; the D gene is possibly TRBD1 (5 bases). This CDR3 is 13 amino acids long. V was shortened by 3 bases and J by 7 bases, with 13 bases between the two germline ends. The CDR3 DNA reads TGTGCCAGCAGTTTTATCAGCCAGGGTGAGCAGTACTTC. This encodes CASSFISQGEQYF.

This clonotype showed up many times. The genes are TRBV7-9 and TRBJ1-2, with 9 nucleotides matching TRBD1. The germline V gene has CDR1 SEHNR and CDR2 FQNEAQ (reference sequence). Trimming removed 5 bases from V and 8 bases from J; junction bases left unmatched: 12. The CDR3 spans 15 residues. The CDR3 DNA follows: TGTGCCAGCAGCGACCCAGGGACAGGGAAGGGAGGCTACACCTTC. Translated: CASSDPGTGKGGYTF.

A few counts support this clonotype. The chain is built from TRBV3-1 and TRBJ1-6; TRBD1 is a possible D gene (6 bases). Germline loops: CDR1 LGHDT, CDR2 YNNKEL (reference sequence). The CDR3 extends over 15 amino acids. Trimming took off 0 bases at V and 6 bases at J, with 9 bases between the two ends. The CDR3 sequence is CASSQDHRANSPLHF. As DNA, the CDR3 is TGTGCCAGCAGCCAAGACCACAGGGCTAATTCACCCCTCCACTTT.

The chain employs TRBV10-1 and TRBJ1-2; 7 bases line up with TRBD1. The CDR3 length is 15 residues. Per the germline V gene, CDR1 is WNHNN and CDR2 is SYGVQD (reference sequence). Trimming at V came to 4 bases and at J to 6 bases, leaving 11 bases not matched to a gene. The CDR3 loop is CASSGTGVGGDGYTF. CDR3 sequence (DNA): TGCGCCAGCAGTGGAACAGGGGTAGGGGGTGATGGCTACACCTTC.

This clonotype turned up a few times. CDR3 nucleotide sequence: TGTGCCAGCAGTACCCCTAGCGGGGGGGCCCTGTGGATCGGGGAGCTGTTTTTT. It is translated as CASSTPSGGALWIGELFF. The genes are TRBV12-3 or TRBV12-4 and TRBJ2-2; 12 bases fit TRBD2. The V gene end was trimmed by 5 bases and the J gene end by 7 bases; junction bases not matched to a gene: 14. The CDR3 covers 18 residues.

This clonotype was seen a handful of times. CDR3 in amino acids: CASTDSGSYGYTF. The CDR3 region has the DNA TGTGCCAGCACCGACAGCGGTTCCTATGGCTACACCTTC. The chain combines TRBV6-1 with TRBJ1-2; TRBD1 is a possible D gene (5 bases). The CDR3 totals 13 residues. V was trimmed by 7 bases and J by 4 bases, leaving 13 bases between them. Germline V gives CDR1 MNHNS, CDR2 SASEGT.

This clonotype was counted only a few times. The J gene is TRBJ1-1, the V gene TRBV20-1; tentatively, D is TRBD1 (6 bases). This CDR3 contains 19 residues. Germline V CDR1 and CDR2: DFQATT, SNEGSKA (reference sequence). V was cut by 4 bases and J by 5 bases, with 32 bases left in between. The CDR3 nucleotides read TGCAGTGCTATTTCGTCCCCAACGTCGCAAAACAGGGATCGGACTGAAGCTTTCTTT. Protein sequence: CSAISSPTSQNRDRTEAFF.

At least ten counts were recorded for this clonotype. The genes are TRBV12-3 or TRBV12-4 and TRBJ1-5; D gene unclear. V was shortened by 6 bases and J by 6 bases, with 9 bases between the two germline ends. The CDR3 is 12 residues long. Here the CDR3 DNA reads TGTGCCAGCAGCCCTGGTTCTCAGCCCCAGCATTTT. This codes for CASSPGSQPQHF.

This clonotype has ten or more counts. V and J are TRBV5-1 and TRBJ2-3; unclear D gene. CDR1 and CDR2 (germline): SGHRS, YFSETQ. The CDR3 consists of 14 residues. Trimming took 0 bases from V and 2 from J, leaving 7 bases between them. Written as DNA, the CDR3 is TGCGCCAGCAGCTTGGTCGGCACCACAGATACGCAGTATTTT. Amino acid sequence: CASSLVGTTDTQYF.

This clonotype has just a few counts. V usage is TRBV12-3 or TRBV12-4 and J usage is TRBJ1-1; 7 positions match TRBD1. With V trimmed by 6 bases and J by 0 bases, 4 bases remained unmatched. CDR3 length: 14 amino acids. CDR3 nucleotide sequence: TGTGCCAGCAGCCCGGGACAGCTGAACACTGAAGCTTTCTTT. Translated, it gives CASSPGQLNTEAFF.